These 22 T cell receptor beta chains were sequenced from one sample in a study of cytomegalovirus exposure and HLA in healthy donors. PCR used 60 Vbeta primers and 13 Jbeta primers. Only in-frame clones appear in the TCRdb table, and some are missing; sequencing was by immunoSEQ multiplex PCR. The repertoire includes around 170,000 clones, roughly 78% of them detected once, and 1% sits in the top ten. The sequencing input was PBMCs. These receptors all come from a woman aged 50 to 65 in good health and CMV-seropositive.

The V call is TRBV5-1, the J call TRBJ2-1; 9 bases are shared with TRBD2. Per germline, CDR1 SGHRS and CDR2 YFSETQ. V shed 2 bases, J shed 4 bases, and the junction held 4 bases outside the gene matches. The CDR3 covers 15 residues. CDR3 coding DNA: TGCGCCAGCAGCTTTTCTAGCGGGGTTTACAATGAGCAGTTCTTC. Its translation is CASSFSSGVYNEQFF.

The genes are TRBV28 and TRBJ1-2; 7 bases fit TRBD1. The junction had 13 bases not matched to a gene; V was cut back by 7 bases and J by 5 bases. Germline CDR1 is MDHEN and CDR2 is SYDVKM. The length of the CDR3 is 15 residues. The chain's CDR3 is CASTPPGTATYGYTF. The CDR3 nucleotides are TGTGCCAGCACTCCCCCCGGGACAGCGACTTATGGCTACACCTTC.

Concerning this clone itself: At one end the junction does not follow the germline gene, possibly because of a read error. The CDR3 loop is CSSSSPLRGDNEQFF. As DNA, the CDR3 is TGTTCCAGCAGCTCGCCCTTGCGCGGGGACAATGAGCAGTTCTTC. The chain carries TRBV7-9 and TRBJ2-1; D may be TRBD2 (6 bases). This CDR3 has 15 residues. CDR1 SEHNR and CDR2 FQNEAQ come from the germline V gene (reference sequence). Using reference TRBV7-9 and TRBJ2-1 for the parts outside the CDR3, the full variable domain is DTGVSQNPRHKITKRGQNVTFRCDPISEHNRLYWYRQTLGQGPEFLTYFQNEAQLEKSRLLSDRFSAERPKGSFSTLEIQRTEQGDSAMYLCSSSSPLRGDNEQFFGPGTRLTVL.

This clone has only a few counts. This chain connects TRBV9 to TRBJ2-1, with D perhaps matching TRBD2 (7 bases). V lost 0 bases and J 2 bases, leaving 12 bases between the germline ends. CDR3 length: 16 amino acids. Per germline, CDR1 SGDLS and CDR2 YYNGEE. The CDR3 spells CASSVAGGAAYNEQFF. The CDR3 region has the DNA TGTGCCAGCAGCGTAGCTGGGGGGGCCGCCTACAATGAGCAGTTCTTC.

The J gene is TRBJ1-1, the V gene TRBV7-3; D might be TRBD1 (6 bases). The CDR3 runs to 13 residues. V was cut by 6 bases and J by 5 bases, with 13 bases left in between. From germline, CDR1 is SGHTA and CDR2 FQGTGA. The CDR3 region is CASSQGQNTEAFF. The CDR3 nucleotides are TGTGCCAGCAGTCAAGGACAGAATACTGAAGCTTTCTTT.

This chain links TRBV9 with TRBJ2-5; weak D call: TRBD2 (6 bases). The V and J ends lost 0 bases and 6 bases respectively, with 12 bases between them. The CDR3 spans 14 residues. The germline V gene has CDR1 SGDLS and CDR2 YYNGEE. The CDR3 spells CASSVGDGGKTQYF. The CDR3 nucleotides read TGTGCCAGCAGCGTAGGGGACGGCGGGAAGACCCAGTACTTC. Full variable domain (remainder filled in from reference TRBV9 and TRBJ2-5): DSGVTQTPKHLITATGQRVTLRCSPRSGDLSVYWYQQSLDQGLQFLIQYYNGEERAKGNILERFSAQQFPDLHSELNLSSLELGDSALYFCASSVGDGGKTQYFGPGTRLLVL.

The chain uses TRBV7-6 and TRBJ2-7, with 12 bases fitting TRBD2. Trimming at V came to 5 bases and at J to 1 base, leaving 12 bases not matched to a gene. This CDR3 is 18 amino acids long. Germline CDR1 SGHVS, CDR2 FNYEAQ. The CDR3 spells CASSRRLAGGPGSYEQYF. The CDR3 DNA reads as TGTGCCAGCAGCCGCCGGCTAGCGGGAGGGCCAGGTTCCTACGAGCAGTACTTC.

The V and J genes are TRBV9 and TRBJ2-7; 8 bases fit TRBD1. This CDR3 has 14 residues. The V segment lost 7 bases and the J segment 3 bases; nucleotides outside the gene matches: 9. Germline CDR1 reads SGDLS; CDR2 reads YYNGEE. This chain's CDR3 is CASSKDRDLYEQYF. As DNA, the CDR3 is TGTGCCAGCTCCAAGGACAGGGACCTCTACGAGCAGTACTTC.

The rearrangement joins TRBV29-1 to TRBJ2-1, with D possibly TRBD2 on 5 matching bases. This CDR3 has 12 residues. Trimming took 7 bases from V and 8 from J, leaving 15 bases between them. CDR1 is SQVTM and CDR2 is ANQGSEA in the germline V gene. The CDR3 DNA follows: TGCAGCGCCCAGAGGGCTGGCGATGAGCAGTTCTTC. It encodes CSAQRAGDEQFF.

This clone occurred a few times. The chain couples TRBV4-2 to TRBJ1-1; D call uncertain. CDR3 size: 15 residues. V dropped 5 bases and J dropped 0 bases, with 13 bases sitting between them. The germline V gene encodes CDR1 LGHNA and CDR2 YNFKEQ. In nucleotides, the CDR3 is TGTGCCAGCAGCGAGCTGTTGGGCATGAACACTGAAGCTTTCTTT. Protein sequence: CASSELLGMNTEAFF.

This chain joins TRBV30 and TRBJ2-5; 11 bases align to TRBD2. With V trimmed by 2 bases and J by 5 bases, 4 bases remained unmatched. Germline CDR1 GTSNPN, CDR2 SVGIG (reference sequence). CDR3 length equals 14 residues. DNA of the CDR3: TGTGCCTGGAGTAGGCTAGCGGGAGGTGAGACCCAGTACTTC. Amino acid sequence: CAWSRLAGGETQYF.

The CDR3 spells CATKGLDRGREQYF. For the CDR3, the DNA is TGTGCCACTAAGGGACTGGACAGGGGAAGGGAGCAGTACTTC. V usage is TRBV27 and J usage is TRBJ2-7; 9 bases align to TRBD1. V shed 10 bases and J 7 bases; nucleotides not matched to a gene: 14. The CDR3 extends over 14 amino acids. Germline-derived CDR1 and CDR2 are MNHEY and SMNVEV (reference sequence).

J is TRBJ2-2 and V is TRBV11-2; 8 bases are a match to TRBD1. This CDR3 has 15 residues. Unmatched junction bases numbered 8, after V lost 5 bases and J lost 6 bases. The germline V gene encodes CDR1 SGHAT and CDR2 FQNNGV. CDR3 amino acids: CASSTTGGVAGELFF. The CDR3, as DNA: TGTGCCAGCAGCACTACAGGGGGTGTGGCCGGGGAGCTGTTTTTT.

The V call is TRBV9, the J call TRBJ1-6, with TRBD1 matching 7 bases. J lost 10 bases, V lost 4 bases, and 11 bases had no gene match. The CDR3 totals 15 residues. From germline, CDR1 is SGDLS and CDR2 YYNGEE. The CDR3 protein is CASSLSPDRLSPLHF. The CDR3 DNA is TGTGCCAGCAGCTTAAGCCCGGACAGGCTCTCACCCCTCCACTTT.

This clone was observed a few times. This chain uses TRBV6-1 with TRBJ2-4; 10 positions match TRBD1. Trimming at V came to 7 bases and at J to 4 bases, leaving 4 bases not matched to a gene. The germline V gene encodes CDR1 MNHNS and CDR2 SASEGT. CDR3 size: 14 residues. Here the CDR3 reads CASIPGQGKNIQYF. The DNA for the CDR3 is TGTGCCAGCATTCCGGGACAGGGGAAAAACATTCAGTACTTC.

This chain links TRBV5-1 with TRBJ2-2, with 8 bases aligning to TRBD2. The V gene end was trimmed by 6 bases and the J gene end by 7 bases; junction bases not matched to a gene: 8. The CDR3 length is 14 residues. Germline V lookup: CDR1 SGHRS, CDR2 YFSETQ. CDR3 nucleotide sequence: TGCGCCAGCATGAGAACGGGAGGGATCGGGGAGCTGTTTTTT. It codes for CASMRTGGIGELFF.

Remarks on this clone: At the DNA level, this CDR3 is encoded by other sequences in the same sample as well. This chain uses TRBV2 with TRBJ2-4, with TRBD1 as a possible D gene (5 bases). The length of the CDR3 is 15 residues. From germline, CDR1 is SNHLY and CDR2 FYNNEI. Trimming shortened V by 3 bases and J by 0 bases, and 9 bases separated the two germline ends. CDR3 in amino acids: CASSDDRGAKNIQYF. In DNA form, the CDR3 reads TGTGCCAGCAGTGATGATAGGGGAGCCAAAAACATTCAGTACTTC.

The CDR3 DNA follows: TGTGCCAGCTCACTATTCAGGGGGAACACTGAAGCTTTCTTT. It yields the protein CASSLFRGNTEAFF. The chain has TRBV18 and TRBJ1-1; D may be TRBD1 (6 bases). This CDR3 comprises 14 residues. With 4 bases removed from V and 1 base from J, the gap between germline ends came to 10 bases. Germline V gene sequence: CDR1 KGHSH, CDR2 LQKENI.

The chain uses TRBV11-2 and TRBJ1-3; 7 positions match TRBD1. The CDR3 consists of 15 residues. Trimming removed 2 bases from V and 10 bases from J; junction bases left unmatched: 11. Germline CDR1 SGHAT, CDR2 FQNNGV. The CDR3 region is CASSLFTTGLHTIYF. The CDR3 region has the DNA TGTGCCAGCAGCTTATTTACGACAGGGCTGCATACCATATATTTT.

The V call is TRBV7-2, the J call TRBJ2-7, with 7 positions matching TRBD2. The CDR3 consists of 15 residues. Looked up from germline, CDR1 is SGHTA and CDR2 is FQGNSA. With V trimmed by 1 base and J by 3 bases, 6 bases remained unmatched. The CDR3 DNA sequence: TGTGCCAGCAGCTTAGACTCCCGGGACTACTACGAGCAGTACTTC. This codes for CASSLDSRDYYEQYF.

The V and J genes are TRBV5-1 and TRBJ1-5; 8 bases are a match to TRBD1. The CDR3 loop spans 15 amino acids. The germline V gene has CDR1 SGHRS and CDR2 YFSETQ. The V segment lost 0 bases and the J segment 5 bases; nucleotides outside the gene matches: 4. CDR3 DNA sequence: TGCGCCAGCAGCTTGGAAGGGACAGGCCATCAGCCCCAGCATTTT. It codes for CASSLEGTGHQPQHF. The full variable domain, completed using reference TRBV5-1 and TRBJ1-5, is KAGVTQTPRYLIKTRGQQVTLSCSPISGHRSVSWYQQTPGQGLQFLFEYFSETQRNKGNFPGRFSGRQFSNSRSEMNVSTLELGDSALYLCASSLEGTGHQPQHFGDGTRLSIL.

The DNA of the CDR3 is TGTGCCAGCAGCTTAGCAGTCCACAGGGGCCAGTACTTC. It is translated as CASSLAVHRGQYF. The chain has TRBV7-2 and TRBJ2-7; 7 nucleotides align to TRBD1. J lost 10 bases, V lost 0 bases, and 6 bases had no gene match. This CDR3 contains 13 residues. Germline CDR1 and CDR2: SGHTA and FQGNSA.